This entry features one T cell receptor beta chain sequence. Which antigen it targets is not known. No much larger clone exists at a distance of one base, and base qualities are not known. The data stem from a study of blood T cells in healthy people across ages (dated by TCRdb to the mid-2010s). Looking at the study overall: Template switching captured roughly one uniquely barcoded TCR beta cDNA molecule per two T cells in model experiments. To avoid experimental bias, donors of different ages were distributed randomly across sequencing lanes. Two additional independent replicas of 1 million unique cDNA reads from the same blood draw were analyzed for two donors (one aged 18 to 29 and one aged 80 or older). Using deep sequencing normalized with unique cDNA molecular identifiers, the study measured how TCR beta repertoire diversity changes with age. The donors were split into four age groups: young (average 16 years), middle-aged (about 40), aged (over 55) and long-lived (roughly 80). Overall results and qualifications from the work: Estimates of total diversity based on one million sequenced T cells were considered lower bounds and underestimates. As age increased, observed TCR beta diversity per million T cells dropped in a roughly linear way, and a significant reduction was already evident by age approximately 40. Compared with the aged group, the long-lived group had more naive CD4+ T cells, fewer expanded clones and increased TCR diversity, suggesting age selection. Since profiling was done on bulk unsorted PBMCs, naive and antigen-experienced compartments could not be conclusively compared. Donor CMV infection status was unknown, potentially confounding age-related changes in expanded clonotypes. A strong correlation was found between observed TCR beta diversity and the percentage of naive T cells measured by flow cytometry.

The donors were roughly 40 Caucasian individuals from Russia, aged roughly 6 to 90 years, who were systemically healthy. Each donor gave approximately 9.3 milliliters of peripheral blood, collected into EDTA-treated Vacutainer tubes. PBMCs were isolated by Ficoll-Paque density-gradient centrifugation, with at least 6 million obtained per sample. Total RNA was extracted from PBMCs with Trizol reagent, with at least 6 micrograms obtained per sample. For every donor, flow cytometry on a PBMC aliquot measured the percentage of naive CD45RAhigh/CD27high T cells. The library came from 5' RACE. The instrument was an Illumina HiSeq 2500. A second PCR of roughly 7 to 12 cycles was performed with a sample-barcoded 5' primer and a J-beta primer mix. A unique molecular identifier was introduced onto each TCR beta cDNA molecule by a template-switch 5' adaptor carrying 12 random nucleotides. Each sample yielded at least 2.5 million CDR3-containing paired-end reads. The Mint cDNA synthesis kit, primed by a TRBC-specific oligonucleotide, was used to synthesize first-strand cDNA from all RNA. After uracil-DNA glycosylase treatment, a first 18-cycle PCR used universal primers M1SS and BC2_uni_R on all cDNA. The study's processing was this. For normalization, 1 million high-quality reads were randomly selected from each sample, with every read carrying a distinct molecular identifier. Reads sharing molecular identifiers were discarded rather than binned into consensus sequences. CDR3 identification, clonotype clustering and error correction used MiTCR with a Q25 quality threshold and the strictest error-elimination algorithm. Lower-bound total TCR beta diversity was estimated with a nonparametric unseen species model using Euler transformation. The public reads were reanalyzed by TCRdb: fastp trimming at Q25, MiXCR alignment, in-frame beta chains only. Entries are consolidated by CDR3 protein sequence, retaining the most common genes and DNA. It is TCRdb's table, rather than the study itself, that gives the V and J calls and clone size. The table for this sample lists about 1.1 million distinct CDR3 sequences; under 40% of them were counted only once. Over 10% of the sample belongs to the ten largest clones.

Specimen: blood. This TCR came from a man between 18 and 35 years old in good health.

DNA sequence: TGTGCCATCACCTCAGGGAATCAGCCCCAGCATTTT. Its translation is CAITSGNQPQHF. The sequence joins TRBV12-3 or TRBV12-4 to TRBJ1-5; TRBD1 could be the D gene, as 5 bases match. V is reduced by 10 bases and J by 4 bases, leaving a spacing of 11 bases between them. From its cysteine to its phenylalanine, the CDR3 spans 12 amino acids. The CDR3 DNA has 36 bases and is translated from base 1.